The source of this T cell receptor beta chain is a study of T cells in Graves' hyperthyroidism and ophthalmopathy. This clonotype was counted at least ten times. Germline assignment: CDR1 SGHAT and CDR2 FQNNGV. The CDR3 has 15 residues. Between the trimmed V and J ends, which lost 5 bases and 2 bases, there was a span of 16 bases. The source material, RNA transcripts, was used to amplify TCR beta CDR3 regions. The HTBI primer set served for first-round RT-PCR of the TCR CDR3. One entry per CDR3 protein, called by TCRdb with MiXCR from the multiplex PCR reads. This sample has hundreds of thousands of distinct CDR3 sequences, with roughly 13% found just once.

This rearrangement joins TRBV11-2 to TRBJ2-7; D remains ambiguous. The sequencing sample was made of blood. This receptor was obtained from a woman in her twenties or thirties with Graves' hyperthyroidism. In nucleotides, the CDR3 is TGTGCCAGCAGCCCCAGACTGCCTGCGACCTACGAGCAGTACTTC. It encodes CASSPRLPATYEQYF.